A selection of T cell receptor beta chains follows, all from one sample in a study of blood T cells in healthy people across ages. TCRdb re-derived calls from the 5' RACE reads in MiXCR, one entry per CDR3 protein. The profile shows some 640,000 distinct CDR3 sequences, around 48% of them singletons. Material for sequencing was blood. These receptors were taken from a woman in her sixties or seventies in good health. Both conserved end residues are part of each CDR3. A D gene is named only where the DNA matches it firmly. Clone size, where shown, is once, few, many, or a class for clones that have expanded.

v_call	d_call	clone_size	j_call	cdr3_aa	cdr3_nt
TRBV12-3/TRBV12-4	TRBD1	.	TRBJ2-4	CASSLRQGHVQYF	TGTGCCAGCAGTTTACGACAGGGGCACGTGCAGTACTTC
TRBV25-1	TRBD2	.	TRBJ2-5	CASNGLDEETQYF	TGTGCCAGCAACGGACTAGACGAAGAGACCCAGTACTTC
TRBV29-1	.	few	TRBJ2-1	CSVEVRRSPYNEQFF	TGCAGCGTTGAAGTCCGGCGGAGCCCCTACAATGAGCAGTTCTTC
TRBV13	.	.	TRBJ1-2	CASSLGTGIANYGYTF	TGTGCCAGCAGCTTAGGGACAGGTATAGCTAACTATGGCTACACCTTC
TRBV20-1	TRBD2	.	TRBJ2-7	CSAKGRETYEQYF	TGCAGTGCAAAGGGGAGGGAAACCTACGAGCAGTACTTC
TRBV5-1	TRBD1	.	TRBJ1-1	CASTRSPDRGTNTEAFF	TGCGCCAGCACGCGGTCACCGGACAGGGGGACGAACACTGAAGCTTTCTTT
TRBV4-3	TRBD1	.	TRBJ1-1	CASSLSQDRGSSEAFF	TGCGCCAGCAGCCTTTCTCAGGACAGGGGCAGCAGTGAAGCTTTCTTT
TRBV2	TRBD1	few	TRBJ1-1	CASSGTGWTEAFF	TGTGCCAGCAGTGGGACAGGGTGGACTGAAGCTTTCTTT
TRBV19	TRBD1	.	TRBJ2-2	CASSRGQGAGTGELFF	TGTGCCAGTAGCCGGGGACAGGGGGCGGGCACCGGGGAGCTGTTTTTT
TRBV6-8	.	.	TRBJ2-7	CASSPATYEQYF	TGTGCCAGCAGTCCCGCTACCTACGAGCAGTACTTC
TRBV3-1	.	.	TRBJ2-5	CASSPPQRQETQYF	TGTGCCAGCAGCCCCCCCCAGAGGCAAGAGACCCAGTACTTC
TRBV7-3	.	many	TRBJ1-2	CASSLGGARGNGYTF	TGTGCCAGCAGCTTAGGAGGGGCGCGTGGGAATGGCTACACCTTC
TRBV18	.	once	TRBJ2-1	CASSPTGIWHEQFF	TGTGCCAGCTCACCAACAGGGATTTGGCATGAGCAGTTCTTC
TRBV20-1	.	.	TRBJ2-7	CSARGDSTYEQYF	TGCAGCGCTAGGGGGGACAGTACCTACGAGCAGTACTTC
TRBV7-2	TRBD2	.	TRBJ2-7	CASSRTSGESYGQYF	TGTGCCAGCAGCCGGACTAGCGGGGAGTCCTACGGGCAGTACTTC
TRBV2	.	.	TRBJ1-4	CASSEITTNEKLFF	TGTGCCAGCAGTGAGATTACAACTAATGAAAAACTGTTTTTT
TRBV20-1	.	.	TRBJ2-1	CSARDPRGPGDEQFF	TGCAGTGCTAGAGATCCCCGCGGTCCTGGCGATGAGCAGTTCTTC
TRBV6-4	.	few	TRBJ2-1	CASSRTQDHEQFF	TGTGCCAGCAGTCGGACTCAGGACCATGAGCAGTTCTTC
TRBV20-1	.	few	TRBJ2-2	CSATNINTGELFF	TGCAGTGCCACAAATATTAACACCGGGGAGCTGTTTTTT
TRBV15	TRBD1	.	TRBJ2-7	CATSARTGRIEQYF	TGTGCCACCAGCGCCCGGACAGGGAGGATCGAGCAGTACTTC
TRBV6-6	TRBD1	few	TRBJ2-3	CASSLQGASTDTQYF	TGTGCCAGCAGTTTACAGGGGGCCTCCACAGATACGCAGTATTTT
TRBV7-2	TRBD2	few	TRBJ2-3	CASSPWPSGGTQYF	TGTGCCAGCAGCCCCTGGCCTAGCGGGGGTACGCAGTATTTT